This T cell receptor (beta chain) was retrieved from a study of brain metastases from non-small cell lung cancer. General study results and limits: TCR repertoires overlapped largely between brain metastases and matched primaries. T-cell infiltration was lower in brain metastases than primaries (P < 0.001). In nearly 65% of brain metastases, T-cell clones were expanded compared with matched primary tumors.

Clones were sequenced by immunoSEQ multiplex PCR, and TCRdb holds only the in-frame ones, with some missing. The sample contains about 750 clones, 65% to 85% of which appear only once. This clone appeared a few times. Its target is unknown. From germline, CDR1 is LNHDA and CDR2 SQIVND (reference sequence). Trimming pared 6 bases from V and 4 bases from J, leaving 13 bases between. The CDR3 runs 13 residues. Specimen: tissue from a brain metastasis. The J gene is TRBJ2-7, the V gene TRBV19; the D is unclear. The receptor comes from a donor aged 40 or older with non-small cell lung cancer. DNA of the CDR3: TGTGCCAGTAGCTTGGGCTCTTCATACGAGCAGTACTTC. This encodes CASSLGSSYEQYF.